This T cell receptor beta chain was recovered during a study of OX40 agonist ivuxolimab in advanced cancers. Study in general: Ivuxolimab, an agonist antibody against OX40 (CD134), was given to patients. Patients got intravenous ivuxolimab at 0.01 to 10 mg/kg every 2 weeks.

The V end lost 0 bases, the J end lost 4 bases, and 16 bases lay between the germline ends. The CDR3 consists of 16 residues. The germline V gene encodes CDR1 SGDLS and CDR2 YYNGEE. Researchers took blood at baseline, on cycle 4 day 1, and on cycle 7 day 1. TCRdb keeps only in-frame clones here, not all; method: immunoSEQ multiplex PCR. The sample holds 27,000 or so clones, about 86% seen once. The V call is TRBV9, the J call TRBJ1-2; D ambiguous. The sequences come from CD4+ or CD8+ T cells sorted from blood, collected in a trial of the OX40 agonist ivuxolimab. This receptor was obtained from an adult with an advanced solid tumor such as melanoma, head and neck, liver or kidney cancer. The CDR3 sequence: CASSVESGSEPYGYTF. Here the CDR3 DNA reads TGTGCCAGCAGCGTAGAATCGGGGTCGGAGCCCTATGGCTACACCTTC.